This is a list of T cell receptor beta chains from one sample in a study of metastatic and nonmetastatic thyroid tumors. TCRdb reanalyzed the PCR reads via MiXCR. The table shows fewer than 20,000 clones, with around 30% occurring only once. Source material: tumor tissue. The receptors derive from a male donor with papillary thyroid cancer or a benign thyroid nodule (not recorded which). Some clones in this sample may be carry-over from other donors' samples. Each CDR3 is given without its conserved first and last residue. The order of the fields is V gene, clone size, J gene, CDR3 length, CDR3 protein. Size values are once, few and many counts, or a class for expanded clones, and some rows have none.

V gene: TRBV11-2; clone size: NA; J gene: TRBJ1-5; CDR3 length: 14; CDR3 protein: ASSLETGGGNQPQH
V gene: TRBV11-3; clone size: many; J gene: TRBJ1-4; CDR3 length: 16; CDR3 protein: ASSLILGTYATNEKLF
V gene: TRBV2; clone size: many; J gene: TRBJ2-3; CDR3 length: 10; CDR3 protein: ASSTGAITQY
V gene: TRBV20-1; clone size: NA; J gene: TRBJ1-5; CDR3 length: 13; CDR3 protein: SVLGREYSNQPQH
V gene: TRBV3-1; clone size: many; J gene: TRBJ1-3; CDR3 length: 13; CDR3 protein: ASSQLTISGNTIY
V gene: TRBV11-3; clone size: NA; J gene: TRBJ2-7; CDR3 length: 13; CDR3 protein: ASSPPWDRPYEQY
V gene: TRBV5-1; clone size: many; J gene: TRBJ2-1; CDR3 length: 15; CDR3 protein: ASSSFRGLGSYNEQF
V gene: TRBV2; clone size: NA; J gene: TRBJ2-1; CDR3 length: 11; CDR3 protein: ASPRQCGIDQF
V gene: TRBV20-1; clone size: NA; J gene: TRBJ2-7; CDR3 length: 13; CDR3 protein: SANDGGRTLYEQY
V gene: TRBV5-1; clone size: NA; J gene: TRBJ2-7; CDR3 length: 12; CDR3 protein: ASSRGRNQYEQY
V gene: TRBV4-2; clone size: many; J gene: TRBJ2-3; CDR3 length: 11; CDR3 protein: ASSPRHPDTQY
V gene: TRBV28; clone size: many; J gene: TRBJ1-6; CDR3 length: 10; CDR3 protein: ASRQWESPLH
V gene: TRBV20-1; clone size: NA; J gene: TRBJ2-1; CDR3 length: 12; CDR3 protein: SALTSGTYNEQF
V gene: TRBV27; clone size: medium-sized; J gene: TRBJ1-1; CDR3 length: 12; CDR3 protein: ASSLTGTAWGAF
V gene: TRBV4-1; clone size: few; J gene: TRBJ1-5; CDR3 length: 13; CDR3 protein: ASSQDNGVLQPQH
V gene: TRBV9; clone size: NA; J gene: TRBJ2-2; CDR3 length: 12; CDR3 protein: ASCVVMYAGELF
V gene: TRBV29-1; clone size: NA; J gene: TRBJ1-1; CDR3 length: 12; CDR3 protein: SVPRDRRNTEAF
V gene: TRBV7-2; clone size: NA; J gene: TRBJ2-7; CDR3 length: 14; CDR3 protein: ASSLALAGAFYEQY
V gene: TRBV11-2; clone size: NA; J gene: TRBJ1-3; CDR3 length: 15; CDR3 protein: ASSLGPPGSSGNTIY
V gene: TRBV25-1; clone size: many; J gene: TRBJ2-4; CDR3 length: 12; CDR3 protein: ASADRDAKNIQY
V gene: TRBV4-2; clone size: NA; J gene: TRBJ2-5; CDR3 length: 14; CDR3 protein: ASSQDLWGYQETQY
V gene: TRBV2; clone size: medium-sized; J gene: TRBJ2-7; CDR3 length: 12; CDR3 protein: ASIMTSDQYEQY
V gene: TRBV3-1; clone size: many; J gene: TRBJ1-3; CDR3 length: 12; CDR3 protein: ASSQGGTGATIY
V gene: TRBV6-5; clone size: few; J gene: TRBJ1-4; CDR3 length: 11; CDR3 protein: ASSYSPREKLF
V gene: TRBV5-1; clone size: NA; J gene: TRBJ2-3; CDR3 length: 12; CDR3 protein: ASSRGQGADTQY
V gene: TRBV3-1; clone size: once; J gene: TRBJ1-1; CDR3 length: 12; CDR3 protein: ASSQDVLNTEAF
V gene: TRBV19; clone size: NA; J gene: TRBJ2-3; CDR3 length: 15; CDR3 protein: ASSMGLAGGPRDTQY
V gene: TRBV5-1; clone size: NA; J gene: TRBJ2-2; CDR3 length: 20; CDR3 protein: ASSLTYRDEQYFGPVTGELF
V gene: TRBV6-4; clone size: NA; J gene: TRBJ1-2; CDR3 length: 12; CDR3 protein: ASRVLRGLGGYT
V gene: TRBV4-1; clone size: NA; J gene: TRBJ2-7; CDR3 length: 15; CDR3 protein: ASSQNPLKRGSYEQY
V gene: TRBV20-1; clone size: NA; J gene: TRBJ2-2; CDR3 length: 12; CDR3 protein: SARDSLASGELF
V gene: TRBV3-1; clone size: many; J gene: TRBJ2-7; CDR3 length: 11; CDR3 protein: ASSQGRVYEQY
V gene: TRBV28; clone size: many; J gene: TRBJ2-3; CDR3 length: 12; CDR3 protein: ASSFDGGTDTQY
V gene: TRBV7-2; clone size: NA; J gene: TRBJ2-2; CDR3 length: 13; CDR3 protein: ASTSGRADTGELF
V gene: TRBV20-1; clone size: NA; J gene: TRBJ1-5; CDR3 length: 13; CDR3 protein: SARGVTGGGQPQH
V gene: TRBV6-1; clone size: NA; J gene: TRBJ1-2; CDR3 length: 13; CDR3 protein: ASSPTGMFLYGYT
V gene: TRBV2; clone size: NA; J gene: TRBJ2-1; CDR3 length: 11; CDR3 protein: ASMGPLYNEQF